These T cell receptor beta chains were read from a single sample in a study of T cell changes during pregnancy in multiple sclerosis. Here immunoSEQ multiplex PCR was the method, and the copy in TCRdb shows in-frame clones only, minus some. The sample has 55,000 to 70,000 clones, about 90% seen once. Source: peripheral blood, taken in the second trimester of pregnancy. Every receptor here comes from a female donor in good health, enrolled as a control in a pregnancy study. CDR3s leave out the opening cysteine and the closing phenylalanine or tryptophan. D genes are given only for firm matches.

TRBV6-6,TRBJ2-5,.,ASRASGEGETQY
TRBV4-1,TRBJ1-2,TRBD1,ASSQEPGTGVGYT
TRBV21-1,TRBJ2-7,.,ASISREGYSSYEQY
TRBV2,TRBJ2-2,TRBD1,ARDRPGNTGELF
TRBV7-2,TRBJ1-3,.,ASSRGTTGGNTIY
TRBV4-1,TRBJ2-5,.,ASSQSLGLGGETQY
TRBV5-1,TRBJ2-7,TRBD1,ASSGGQGSYEQY
TRBV5-4,TRBJ2-1,.,ASSLSRGNEQF
TRBV30,TRBJ1-5,TRBD1,AWSEGQENQPQH
TRBV19,TRBJ1-5,TRBD1,AISQGQGHQPQH
TRBV7-2,TRBJ2-7,.,ASSLVYEQY
TRBV27,TRBJ2-7,.,ASSFSGMSSYEQY
TRBV4-3,TRBJ2-3,TRBD1,ASSQGLTGIQPTDTQY
TRBV4-1,TRBJ1-5,TRBD1,ASSEGQVDQPQH
TRBV6-5,TRBJ2-4,.,ASTSRRDGGDIQY
TRBV18,TRBJ2-1,TRBD2,ASSPGTSGRNEQF
TRBV9,TRBJ2-2,.,ASSLSTGELF
TRBV13,TRBJ1-4,.,ASSARGGEKLF
TRBV7-9,TRBJ2-1,.,ASTGERHEQF
TRBV2,TRBJ1-2,TRBD1,ASSLSTGGEYYGYT
TRBV6-1,TRBJ2-7,.,ASTSDGHYEQY
TRBV4-1,TRBJ1-5,.,ASSQGGSDSNQPQH
TRBV11-2,TRBJ1-4,.,ASSLGTVEKLF